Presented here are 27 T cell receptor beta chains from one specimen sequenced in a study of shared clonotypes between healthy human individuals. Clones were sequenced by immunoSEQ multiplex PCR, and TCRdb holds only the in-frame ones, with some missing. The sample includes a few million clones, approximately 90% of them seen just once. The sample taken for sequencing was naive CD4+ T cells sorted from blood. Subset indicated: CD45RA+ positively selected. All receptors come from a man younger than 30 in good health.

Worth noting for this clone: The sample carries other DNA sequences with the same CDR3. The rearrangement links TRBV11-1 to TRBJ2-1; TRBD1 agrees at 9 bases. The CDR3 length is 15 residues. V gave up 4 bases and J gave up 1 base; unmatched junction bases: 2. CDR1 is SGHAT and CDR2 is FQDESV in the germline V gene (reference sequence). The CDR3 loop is CASSWGQGSYNEQFF. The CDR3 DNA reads TGTGCCAGCAGCTGGGGACAGGGTTCCTACAATGAGCAGTTCTTC.

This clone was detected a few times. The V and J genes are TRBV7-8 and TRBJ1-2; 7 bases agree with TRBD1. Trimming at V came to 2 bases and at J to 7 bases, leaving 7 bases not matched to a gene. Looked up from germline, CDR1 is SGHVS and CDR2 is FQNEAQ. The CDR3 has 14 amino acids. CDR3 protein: CASSLQAGGSGYTF. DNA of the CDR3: TGTGCCAGCAGCTTACAGGCAGGGGGTAGTGGCTACACCTTC.

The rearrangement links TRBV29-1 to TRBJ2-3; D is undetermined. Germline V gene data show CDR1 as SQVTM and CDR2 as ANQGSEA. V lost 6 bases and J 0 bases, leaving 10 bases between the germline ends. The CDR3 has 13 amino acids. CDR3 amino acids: CSVRQSSTDTQYF. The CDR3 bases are TGCAGCGTGAGGCAGTCTAGCACAGATACGCAGTATTTT.

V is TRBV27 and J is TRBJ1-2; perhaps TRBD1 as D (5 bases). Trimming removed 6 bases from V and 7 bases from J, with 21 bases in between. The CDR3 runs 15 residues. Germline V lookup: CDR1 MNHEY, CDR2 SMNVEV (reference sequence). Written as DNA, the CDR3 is TGTGCCAGCAGAGTTACCAGGGACCTTGGGGGTGGCTACACCTTC. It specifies CASRVTRDLGGGYTF.

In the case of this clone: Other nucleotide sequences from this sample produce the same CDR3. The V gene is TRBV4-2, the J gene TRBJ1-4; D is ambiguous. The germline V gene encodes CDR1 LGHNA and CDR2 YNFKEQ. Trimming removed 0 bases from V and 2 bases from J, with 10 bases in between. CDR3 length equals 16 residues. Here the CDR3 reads CASSQDGGSTNEKLFF. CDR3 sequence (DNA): TGTGCCAGCAGCCAAGATGGTGGGTCGACTAATGAAAAACTGTTTTTT.

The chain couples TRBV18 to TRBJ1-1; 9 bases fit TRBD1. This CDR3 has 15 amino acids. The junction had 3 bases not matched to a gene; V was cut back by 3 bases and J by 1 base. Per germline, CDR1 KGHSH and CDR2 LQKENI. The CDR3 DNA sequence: TGTGCCAGCTCACCGGGACAGGGAACGAACACTGAAGCTTTCTTT. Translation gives CASSPGQGTNTEAFF.

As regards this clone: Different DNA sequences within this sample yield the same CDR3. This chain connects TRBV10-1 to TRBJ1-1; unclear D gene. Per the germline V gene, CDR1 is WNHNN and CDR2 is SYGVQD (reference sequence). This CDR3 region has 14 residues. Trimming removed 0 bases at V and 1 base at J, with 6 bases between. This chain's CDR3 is CASSESGGNTEAFF. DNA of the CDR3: TGCGCCAGCAGTGAGTCAGGAGGGAACACTGAAGCTTTCTTT.

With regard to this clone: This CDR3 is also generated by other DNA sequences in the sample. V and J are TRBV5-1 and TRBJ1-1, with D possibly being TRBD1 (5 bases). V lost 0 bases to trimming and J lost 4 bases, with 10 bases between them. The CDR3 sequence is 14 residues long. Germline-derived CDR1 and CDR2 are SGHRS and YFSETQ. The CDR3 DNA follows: TGCGCCAGCAGCTTGGGGCAGGGATCCACTGAAGCTTTCTTT. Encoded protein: CASSLGQGSTEAFF.

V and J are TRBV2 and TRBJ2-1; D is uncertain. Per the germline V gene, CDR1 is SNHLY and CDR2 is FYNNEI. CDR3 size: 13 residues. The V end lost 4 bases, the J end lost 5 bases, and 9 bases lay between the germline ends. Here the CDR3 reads CASSVLVDNEQFF. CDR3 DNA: TGTGCCAGCAGTGTCCTAGTAGACAATGAGCAGTTCTTC.

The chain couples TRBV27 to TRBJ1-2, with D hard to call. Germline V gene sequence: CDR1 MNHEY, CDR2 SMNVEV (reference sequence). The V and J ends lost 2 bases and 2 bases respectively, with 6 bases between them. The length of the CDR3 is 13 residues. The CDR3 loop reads CASSLTSNYGYTF. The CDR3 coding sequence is TGTGCCAGCAGTTTAACATCCAACTATGGCTACACCTTC.

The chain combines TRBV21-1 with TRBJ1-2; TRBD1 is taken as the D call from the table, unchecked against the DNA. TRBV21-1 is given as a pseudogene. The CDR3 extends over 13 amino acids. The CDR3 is CASSYRDSYGYTF. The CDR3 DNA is TGTGCCAGCAGCTACAGGGATAGCTATGGCTACACCTTC.

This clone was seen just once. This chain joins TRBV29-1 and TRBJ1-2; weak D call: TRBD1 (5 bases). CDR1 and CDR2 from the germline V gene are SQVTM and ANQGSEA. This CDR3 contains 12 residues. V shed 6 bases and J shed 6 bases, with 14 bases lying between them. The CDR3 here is CSVPAQEHGYTF. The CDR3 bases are TGCAGCGTCCCAGCACAGGAACATGGCTACACCTTC.

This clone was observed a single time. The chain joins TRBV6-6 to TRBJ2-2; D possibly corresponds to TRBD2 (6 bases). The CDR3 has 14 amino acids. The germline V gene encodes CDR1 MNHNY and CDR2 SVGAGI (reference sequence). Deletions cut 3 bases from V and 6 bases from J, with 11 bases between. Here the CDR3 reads CASSYLEGSGELFF. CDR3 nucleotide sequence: TGTGCCAGCAGTTATCTGGAGGGCTCCGGGGAGCTGTTTTTT.

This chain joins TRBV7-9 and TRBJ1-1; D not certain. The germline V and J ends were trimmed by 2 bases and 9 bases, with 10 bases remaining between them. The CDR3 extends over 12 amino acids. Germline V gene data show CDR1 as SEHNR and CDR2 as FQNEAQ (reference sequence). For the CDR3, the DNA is TGTGCCAGCAGCTTAACGGGTGGACAAGCTTTCTTT. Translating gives CASSLTGGQAFF.

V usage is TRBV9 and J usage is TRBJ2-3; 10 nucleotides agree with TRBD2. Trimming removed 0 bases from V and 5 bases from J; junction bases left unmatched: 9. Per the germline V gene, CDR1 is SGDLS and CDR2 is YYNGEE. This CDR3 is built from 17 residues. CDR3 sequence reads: CASSVVGSGGALDTQYF. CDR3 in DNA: TGTGCCAGCAGCGTAGTAGGCAGCGGGGGGGCTCTAGATACGCAGTATTTT.

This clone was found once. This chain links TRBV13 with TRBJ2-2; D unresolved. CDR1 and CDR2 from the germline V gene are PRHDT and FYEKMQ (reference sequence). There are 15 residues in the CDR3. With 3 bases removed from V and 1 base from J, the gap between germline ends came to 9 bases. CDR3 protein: CASSLRIGNTGELFF. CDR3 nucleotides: TGTGCCAGCAGCTTGCGTATCGGGAACACCGGGGAGCTGTTTTTT.

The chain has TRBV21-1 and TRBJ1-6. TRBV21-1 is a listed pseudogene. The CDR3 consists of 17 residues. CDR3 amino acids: CASSKSRQWRDNSPLHF. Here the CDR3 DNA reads TGTGCCAGCAGCAAAAGTAGGCAGTGGAGGGATAATTCACCCCTCCACTTT.

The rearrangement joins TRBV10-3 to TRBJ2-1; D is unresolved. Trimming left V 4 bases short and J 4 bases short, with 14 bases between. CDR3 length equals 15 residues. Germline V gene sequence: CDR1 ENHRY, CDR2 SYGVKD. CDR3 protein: CAISGGSGHYNEQFF. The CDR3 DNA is TGTGCCATCAGTGGGGGTAGTGGCCATTACAATGAGCAGTTCTTC.

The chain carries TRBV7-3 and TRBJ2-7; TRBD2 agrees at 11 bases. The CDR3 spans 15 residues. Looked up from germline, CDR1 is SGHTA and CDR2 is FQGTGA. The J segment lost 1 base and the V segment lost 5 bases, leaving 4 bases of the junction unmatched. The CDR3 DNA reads TGTGCCAGCAGCCTCAGACTAGCGGGGTCCTACGAGCAGTACTTC. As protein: CASSLRLAGSYEQYF.

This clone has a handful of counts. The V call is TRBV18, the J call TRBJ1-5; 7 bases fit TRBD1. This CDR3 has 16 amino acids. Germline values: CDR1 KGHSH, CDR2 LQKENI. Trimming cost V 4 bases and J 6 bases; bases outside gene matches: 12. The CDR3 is CASSLFTGDFSQPQHF. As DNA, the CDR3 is TGTGCCAGCTCACTTTTCACAGGGGACTTCAGTCAGCCCCAGCATTTT.

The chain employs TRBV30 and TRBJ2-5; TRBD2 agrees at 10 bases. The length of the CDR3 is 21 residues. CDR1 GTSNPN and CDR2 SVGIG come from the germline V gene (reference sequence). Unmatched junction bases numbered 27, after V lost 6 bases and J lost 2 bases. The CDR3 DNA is TGTGCCTGCAACAGGCTAGCGGGAGTCCAATCGTCATTTCCTTCTCAAGAGACCCAGTACTTC. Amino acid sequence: CACNRLAGVQSSFPSQETQYF.

CDR3 nucleotide sequence: TGTGCCAGCAGTCCGAGCGGGAACTACAATGAGCAGTTCTTC. It yields the protein CASSPSGNYNEQFF. The chain carries TRBV6-6 and TRBJ2-1; TRBD2 matches at 7 bases. Germline V gene sequence: CDR1 MNHNY, CDR2 SVGAGI (reference sequence). The CDR3 is made up of 14 amino acids. Trimming took 5 bases from V and 3 from J; bases not matched to a gene: 4.

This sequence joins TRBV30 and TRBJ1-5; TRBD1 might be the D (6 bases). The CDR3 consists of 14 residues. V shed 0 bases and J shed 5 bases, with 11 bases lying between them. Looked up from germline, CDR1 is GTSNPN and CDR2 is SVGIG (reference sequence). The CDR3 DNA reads TGTGCCTGGAGTGTAGGGGGACGGGATCAGCCCCAGCATTTT. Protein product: CAWSVGGRDQPQHF.

The CDR3 region has the DNA TGTGCCAGCAGTCATAATCAGCCCCAGCATTTT. This sequence encodes CASSHNQPQHF. The chain links TRBV28 to TRBJ1-5; no definite D call. CDR1 MDHEN and CDR2 SYDVKM come from the germline V gene. The CDR3 has 11 residues. V dropped 5 bases and J dropped 4 bases, with 3 bases sitting between them.

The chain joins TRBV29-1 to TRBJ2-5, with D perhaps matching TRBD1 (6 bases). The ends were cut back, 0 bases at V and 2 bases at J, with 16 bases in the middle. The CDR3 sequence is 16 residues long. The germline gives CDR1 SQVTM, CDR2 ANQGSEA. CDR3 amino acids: CSVEESYRVGQETQYF. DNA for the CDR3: TGCAGCGTTGAAGAAAGTTACAGGGTTGGTCAAGAGACCCAGTACTTC.

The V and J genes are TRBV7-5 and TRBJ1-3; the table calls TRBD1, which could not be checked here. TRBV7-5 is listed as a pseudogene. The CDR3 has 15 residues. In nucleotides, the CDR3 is TGTGCCAGAAGCTTTTCAAGGGGAACCGGAAACACCATATATTTT. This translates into CARSFSRGTGNTIYF.

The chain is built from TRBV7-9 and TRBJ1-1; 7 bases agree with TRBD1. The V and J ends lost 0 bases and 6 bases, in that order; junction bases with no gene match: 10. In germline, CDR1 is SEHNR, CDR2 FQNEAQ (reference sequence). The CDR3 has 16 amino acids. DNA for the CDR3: TGTGCCAGCAGCTTAGCAGAGCAGGGGGTAAAGGCTGAAGCTTTCTTT. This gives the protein CASSLAEQGVKAEAFF.